Sequencing of this T cell receptor (beta chain) was carried out in a study of blood T cells in healthy people across ages (dated by TCRdb to between 2015 and 2017). For the study in its entirety: In model experiments, template switching captured roughly one uniquely barcoded TCR beta cDNA molecule for every two T cells. Using deep sequencing normalized with unique cDNA molecular identifiers, the study measured how TCR beta repertoire diversity changes with age. Four age groups were formed from the donors: young (average about 17 years), middle-aged (less than 40), aged (about 62) and long-lived (less than 85). To avoid experimental bias, donors of different ages were spread randomly across the sequencing lanes. Two additional independent replicas of 1 million unique cDNA reads from the same blood draw were analyzed for two donors (one aged 18 to 29 and one aged 80 or older). The investigation overall reported the following: Conclusive comparison of naive and antigen-experienced compartments was prevented by the profiling of bulk unsorted PBMCs. Estimates of total diversity based on one million sequenced T cells were regarded as lower bounds and as underestimates. The long-lived group showed more naive CD4+ T cells, fewer expanded clones and increased TCR diversity than the aged group, suggesting age selection. A strong correlation was found between observed TCR beta diversity and the percentage of naive T cells measured by flow cytometry. Donor CMV infection status was unknown, potentially confounding age-related changes in expanded clonotypes. As age increased, observed TCR beta diversity per million T cells dropped in a roughly linear way, and a significant reduction was already evident by age 40.

Library preparation was by 5' RACE. These reads were obtained on an Illumina HiSeq 2500. A second PCR of roughly 6 to 11 cycles was performed with a sample-barcoded 5' primer and a J-beta primer mix. A unique molecular identifier was introduced onto each TCR beta cDNA molecule by a template-switch 5' adaptor carrying 12 random nucleotides. Each sample yielded at least 3 million CDR3-containing paired-end reads. All of the RNA was converted into first-strand cDNA using the Mint cDNA synthesis kit, with a TRBC-specific oligonucleotide serving as the primer. Following uracil-DNA glycosylase treatment, a first 18-cycle PCR with universal primers M1SS and BC2_uni_R was performed on all cDNA. The paper's processing steps were these. Each sample was normalized by randomly selecting 1 million high-quality reads, each carrying a distinct molecular identifier. Reads with shared molecular identifiers were discarded instead of being binned into consensus sequences. MiTCR, run with a Q25 quality threshold and the strictest error-elimination algorithm, handled CDR3 identification, clonotype clustering and error correction. Lower-bound total TCR beta diversity was estimated with a nonparametric unseen species model using Euler transformation. TCRdb's own reprocessing of the public reads used fastp at Q25 and MiXCR and kept productive beta chains. Records with the same CDR3 protein are collapsed into one entry carrying the most frequent genes and DNA. The V and J calls were not made by the authors but by TCRdb's processing. The sample table contains about 940,000 distinct CDR3 sequences; only one count was recorded for 45% to 50% of them. The top ten constitute about an eighth of the sample.

V is clipped by 0 bases and J by 2 bases, and the sequence between their germline boundaries is 8 bases long. From cysteine to phenylalanine, the CDR3 is 14 amino acids long. Of the read, only the CDR3 DNA is kept; its 42 bases are in frame from base 1. The germline V gene supplies CDR1 MNHEY and CDR2 SVGAGI. This clonotype was detected a few times. The antigen it binds to is not known. Base qualities are not recorded, but no much larger clone differs from it by a single base. The donors were roughly 39 Caucasian individuals from Russia, aged roughly 6 to 100 years, who were systemically healthy. Approximately 10 milliliters of peripheral blood were collected from each donor into EDTA-treated Vacutainer tubes. Ficoll-Paque density-gradient centrifugation was used to isolate PBMCs, with at least 6.5 million obtained per sample. Total RNA was extracted from PBMCs with Trizol reagent, with at least 6 micrograms obtained per sample. For every donor, flow cytometry on a PBMC aliquot measured the percentage of naive CD45RAhigh/CD27high T cells.

The TCR was taken from a man aged 25-45 years in good health. Material: blood. The V and J segments used are TRBV6-5 and TRBJ2-7; confidence is insufficient to name the D gene. The nucleotide sequence reads TGTGCCAGCAGTTACTCAGACGGACCCTACGAGCAGTACTTC. The resulting protein is CASSYSDGPYEQYF.